These T cell receptor beta chains were read from a single sample in a study of blood T cell repertoires in COVID-19. Assay used: immunoSEQ multiplex PCR; TCRdb lists only in-frame clones, some missing. Of 80,000 to 95,000 clones in the sample, approximately 91% were seen once. Sequenced: peripheral blood. These receptors came from a human donor with active COVID-19. The donor label of this sample is uncertain. Both conserved end residues are part of each CDR3. D genes are given only for firm matches. Not all rows give a size; the values are once, few, many and, for expanded clones, a class.

v_gene	d_gene	j_gene	abundance	CDR3nt	CDR3aa
TRBV5-1	.	TRBJ1-1	.	TGCGCCAGCAGCTCCCAGGGATCGAACACTGAAGCTTTCTTT	CASSSQGSNTEAFF
TRBV6-5	TRBD1	TRBJ1-6	.	TGTGCCAGCAGTTCCATGCAGGGGGCTTGGAATTCACCCCTCCACTTT	CASSSMQGAWNSPLHF
TRBV11-2	TRBD1	TRBJ1-2	.	TGTGCCAGCAGTCTTTCGACAGGGCCGCAGACCGGCTACACCTTC	CASSLSTGPQTGYTF
TRBV4-2	TRBD2	TRBJ2-7	.	TGTGCCAGCAGCCTCGGACTAGCGGACGGGAAGAAGTACTTC	CASSLGLADGKKYF
TRBV5-1	.	TRBJ1-6	.	TGCGCCAGCAGCTTGTCGAGCTCCTATAATTCACCCCTCCACTTT	CASSLSSSYNSPLHF
TRBV6-5	.	TRBJ2-7	once	TGTGCCAGCACCCCCTCCGGGACATCGTCCCACGAGCAGTACTTC	CASTPSGTSSHEQYF
TRBV29-1	.	TRBJ2-3	.	TGCAGCATACCCCAGGGACTTAGCACAGATACGCAGTATTTT	CSIPQGLSTDTQYF
TRBV9	.	TRBJ2-5	.	TGTGCCAGCAGCGAGAGTTTGAGGTGGGGGCGCCAAGAGACCCAGTACTTC	CASSESLRWGRQETQYF
TRBV15	.	TRBJ1-4	.	TGTGCCACCAGCAGAGCGGTTTCAAATGAAAAACTGTTTTTT	CATSRAVSNEKLFF
TRBV2	.	TRBJ1-2	.	TGTGCCAGCAGTGACACCTTAAGTAGCTATGGCTACACCTTC	CASSDTLSSYGYTF
TRBV7-2	.	TRBJ2-2	once	TGTGCCAGCAGCTTAACTCCGAGGGAACTGTTTTTT	CASSLTPRELFF
TRBV28	.	TRBJ1-4	once	TGTGCCAGCAAACCCCAGGCTATAACGACTAATGAAAAACTGTTTTTT	CASKPQAITTNEKLFF
TRBV7-9	TRBD1	TRBJ1-2	.	TGTGCCAGCAGCTCGGACAGGGGGCCCCACTATGGCTACACCTTC	CASSSDRGPHYGYTF
TRBV7-3	TRBD1	TRBJ2-7	few	TGTGCCAGCAGCCCGACAGGGGGCGCCTACGAGCAGTACTTC	CASSPTGGAYEQYF
TRBV7-3	.	TRBJ2-7	.	TGTGCCAGCAGCGTTAACAGGGACCGAGGGGAGCAGTACTTC	CASSVNRDRGEQYF
TRBV2	.	TRBJ2-1	once	TGTGCCAGCAGCCAGGACAGCTTCTCCTACAATGAGCAGTTCTTC	CASSQDSFSYNEQFF
TRBV5-1	.	TRBJ2-4	.	TGCGCCAGCAGCTTTCCAGGGGTAGCCAAAAACATTCAGTACTTC	CASSFPGVAKNIQYF
TRBV7-5	.	TRBJ1-5	.	TGTGTCAGAAGCTTAAAGGGGTGGCAGCCCCAGCATTTT	CVRSLKGWQPQHF
TRBV7-3	.	TRBJ2-5	.	TGTGCCAGCAGGCGAAAGCCGTCGGAGACCCAGTACTTC	CASRRKPSETQYF
TRBV3-1/TRBV3-2	TRBD1	TRBJ1-6	.	TGTGCCAGCAGCCCGACAGGGAGGAATTCACCCCTCCACTTT	CASSPTGRNSPLHF
TRBV9	TRBD2	TRBJ2-1	.	TGTGCCAGCAGCGTAGTGAGGAGCGGGGGGTACAATGAGCAGTTCTTC	CASSVVRSGGYNEQFF
TRBV2	.	TRBJ2-5	.	TGTGCCAGCAGTGAGGTCCTCGGGCAAGAGACCCAGTACTTC	CASSEVLGQETQYF
TRBV28	TRBD1	TRBJ1-2	.	TGTGCCAGCAGTTCTTCAGGGGGTTGGGACTATGGCTACACCTTC	CASSSSGGWDYGYTF
TRBV5-1	TRBD2	TRBJ2-5	.	TGCGCCAGCAGCACCTCCGGGACTAGCGTGGAGACCCAGTACTTC	CASSTSGTSVETQYF
TRBV12-5	.	TRBJ2-3	.	TGTGCTAGTGCCCACTTGCAGGGGAGCACAGATACGCAGTATTTT	CASAHLQGSTDTQYF
TRBV7-2	TRBD1	TRBJ1-5	.	TGTGCCAGCAGCTCAACGGGACAGGGGATCGGTCAGCCCCAGCATTTT	CASSSTGQGIGQPQHF
TRBV5-1	.	TRBJ2-3	.	TGCGCCAGCAGCTCCTTACCGGCCCAGGACACAGATACGCAGTATTTT	CASSSLPAQDTDTQYF
TRBV5-6	.	TRBJ2-3	.	TGTGCCAGCAGCGGTAGCTCCCCGCTCACAGATACGCAGTATTTT	CASSGSSPLTDTQYF
TRBV7-6	.	TRBJ1-3	.	TGTGCCAGCAGGCCGGACAGCTCTGGAAACACCATATATTTT	CASRPDSSGNTIYF